This TCR beta chain was identified during a study of T cells in Graves' hyperthyroidism and ophthalmopathy. RNA transcripts served as the template for amplifying TCR beta CDR3 regions. The study used the HTBI primer set for a first-round RT-PCR of the TCR CDR3. A single record per CDR3 protein comes from TCRdb applying MiXCR to the multiplex PCR reads. Of over 450,000 distinct CDR3 sequences in the sample, over 15% were seen once. CDR3 length: 17 residues. V lost 5 bases and J lost 8; bases outside the gene matches: 17. Per the germline V gene, CDR1 is MNHEY and CDR2 is SMNVEV (reference sequence). This receptor was identified in a woman between 18 and 30 years old with Graves' ophthalmopathy. Sequencing was performed on blood. V gene TRBV27 combines with J gene TRBJ2-1; 8 bases agree with TRBD1. CDR3 sequence (DNA): TGTGCCAGCAGTCCCTGGACAGGGAAGAGCGGGTACGATGAGCAGTTCTTC. This encodes CASSPWTGKSGYDEQFF.